These 14 T cell receptor beta chains share one sample of origin, sequenced in a study of response to subunit inactivated influenza vaccine. TCRdb reprocessed the RT-PCR reads with MiXCR, giving one entry per CDR3 protein. The sample has about 520,000 distinct CDR3 sequences, approximately 7.7% seen once. This specimen consisted of PBMCs from blood, obtained about 23 months after vaccination. These receptors all come from a man aged 50-75 years who received an inactivated influenza vaccine.

This chain uses TRBV9 with TRBJ2-1, with 7 bases identical to TRBD2. V lost 4 bases and J lost 0; bases outside the gene matches: 7. CDR1 and CDR2 from the germline V gene are SGDLS and YYNGEE. This CDR3 is 16 amino acids long. CDR3 sequence (DNA): TGTGCCAGCAGCCCCTTTACTAGCGTCTCCTACAATGAGCAGTTCTTC. Translated, it gives CASSPFTSVSYNEQFF.

This clonotype was recorded many times. The chain carries TRBV20-1 and TRBJ2-6, with D unresolved. The CDR3 is 13 residues long. Trimming removed 5 bases at V and 0 bases at J, with 5 bases between. CDR1 DFQATT and CDR2 SNEGSKA come from the germline V gene (reference sequence). The CDR3 DNA reads as TGCAGTGCTCGGAGCTCTGGGGCCAACGTCCTGACTTTC. Amino acids: CSARSSGANVLTF.

The sample holds a few counts of this clonotype. This chain uses TRBV18 with TRBJ1-6; TRBD1 matches at 10 bases. V shed 4 bases, J shed 9 bases, and the junction held 9 bases outside the gene matches. The CDR3 is 16 amino acids. Germline V gene sequence: CDR1 KGHSH, CDR2 LQKENI. Here the CDR3 reads CASSQSGTGVSSPLHF. The CDR3 DNA follows: TGTGCCAGCTCACAGTCCGGGACAGGGGTCAGTTCACCCCTCCACTTT. Using reference TRBV18 and TRBJ1-6 for the parts outside the CDR3, the full variable domain is NAGVMQNPRHLVRRRGQEARLRCSPMKGHSHVYWYRQLPEEGLKFMVYLQKENIIDESGMPKERFSAEFPKEGPSILRIQQVVRGDSAAYFCASSQSGTGVSSPLHFGNGTRLTVT.

There are many counts of this clonotype. The J gene is TRBJ1-5, the V gene TRBV4-3; no firm D call. V was shortened by 0 bases and J by 3 bases, with 9 bases between the two germline ends. Germline CDR1 and CDR2: LGHNA and YSLEER. The CDR3 is 15 residues long. The CDR3 reads CASSQDPRDNQPQHF. The CDR3 DNA reads TGCGCCAGCAGCCAAGACCCGCGGGACAATCAGCCCCAGCATTTT.

This clonotype occurred a few times. The chain employs TRBV5-1 and TRBJ2-2, with D perhaps TRBD1 (5 bases). This CDR3 comprises 15 residues. Germline lookup yields CDR1 SGHRS and CDR2 YFSETQ. The V gene lost 3 bases and the J gene lost 4 bases, with 13 bases spanning the gap. CDR3 residues: CASSSRAVGTGELFF. The CDR3 DNA reads as TGCGCCAGCAGCTCCAGGGCCGTGGGCACCGGGGAGCTGTTTTTT.

This sequence joins TRBV12-3 or TRBV12-4 and TRBJ2-7; no reliable D call. The CDR3 runs to 12 residues. V lost 4 bases and J 3 bases, leaving 7 bases between the germline ends. CDR3 residues: CASSSVHYEQYF. CDR3 DNA sequence: TGTGCCAGCAGTTCGGTCCACTACGAGCAGTACTTC.

This clonotype showed up many times. The rearrangement links TRBV5-5 to TRBJ2-1, with D maybe TRBD1 (7 bases). Germline CDR1 SGHKS, CDR2 YYEKEE (reference sequence). The CDR3 is made up of 14 amino acids. V lost 4 bases and J 7 bases, leaving 15 bases between the germline ends. The CDR3 sequence: CASSPETGRNEQFF. In DNA form, the CDR3 reads TGTGCCAGCAGCCCCGAGACAGGGAGGAATGAGCAGTTCTTC. Full variable domain (rest looked up from reference TRBV5-5 and TRBJ2-1): DAGVTQSPTHLIKTRGQQVTLRCSPISGHKSVSWYQQVLGQGPQFIFQYYEKEERGRGNFPDRFSARQFPNYSSELNVNALLLGDSALYLCASSPETGRNEQFFGPGTRLTVL.

This clonotype was counted ten times or more. The chain carries TRBV7-2 and TRBJ2-7; possible D gene TRBD1, 6 bases. The CDR3 is made up of 15 amino acids. Germline V gene data show CDR1 as SGHTA and CDR2 as FQGNSA. V shed 4 bases and J shed 0 bases, with 13 bases lying between them. The CDR3 DNA reads as TGTGCCAGCAGCTACCGAAGGACAGTCTCCTACGAGCAGTACTTC. Residues: CASSYRRTVSYEQYF.

CDR3 loop: CASSPRGQVHAEYF. CDR3 coding DNA: TGTGCCAGCAGCCCACGTGGACAGGTTCACGCGGAGTACTTC. The chain is built from TRBV5-6 and TRBJ2-7; TRBD1 agrees at 7 bases. The CDR3 has 14 residues. CDR1 SGHDT and CDR2 YYEEEE come from the germline V gene. With V trimmed by 4 bases and J by 11 bases, 15 bases remained unmatched.

The V and J genes are TRBV29-1 and TRBJ1-2; the match to TRBD1 covers 7 bases. Germline CDR1 is SQVTM and CDR2 is ANQGSEA. This CDR3 is 12 amino acids long. V shed 7 bases, J shed 7 bases, and the junction held 9 bases outside the gene matches. The CDR3: CSALTGDRGYTF. The CDR3 DNA follows: TGCAGCGCCCTCACAGGGGATCGTGGCTACACCTTC. The whole variable domain, filled in from reference TRBV29-1 and TRBJ1-2, reads SAVISQKPSRDICQRGTSLTIQCQVDSQVTMMFWYRQQPGQSLTLIATANQGSEATYESGFVIDKFPISRPNLTFSTLTVSNMSPEDSSIYLCSALTGDRGYTFGSGTRLTVV.

Many counts were recorded for this clonotype. The V and J genes are TRBV3-1 and TRBJ1-1, with D possibly TRBD1 on 5 matching bases. The germline V gene encodes CDR1 LGHDT and CDR2 YNNKEL (reference sequence). The length of the CDR3 is 13 residues. Trimming shortened V by 5 bases and J by 0 bases, and 7 bases separated the two germline ends. The DNA of the CDR3 is TGTGCCAGCAGCGAAGGGGTGAACACTGAAGCTTTCTTT. Its translation: CASSEGVNTEAFF.

A few counts support this clonotype. J is TRBJ1-3 and V is TRBV20-1, with a possible D match to TRBD1 (6 bases). The CDR3 loop spans 15 amino acids. CDR1 DFQATT and CDR2 SNEGSKA come from the germline V gene (reference sequence). Trimming took off 1 base at V and 2 bases at J, with 12 bases between the two ends. CDR3 protein: CSARVGGLPGNTIYF. CDR3 DNA sequence: TGCAGTGCTAGAGTAGGGGGACTCCCTGGAAACACCATATATTTT.

This clonotype was counted many times. The chain recombines TRBV6-5 with TRBJ1-6, with a tentative D call TRBD1 (6 bases). The CDR3 extends over 15 amino acids. V lost 0 bases and J lost 7, with 10 bases in between. Germline CDR1 and CDR2: MNHEY and SVGAGI. The CDR3 coding sequence is TGTGCCAGCAGTTACTCGCTCAGGGGAAATTCACCCCTCCACTTT. This codes for CASSYSLRGNSPLHF.

The chain uses TRBV4-2 and TRBJ2-1; tentatively, D is TRBD1 (5 bases). Germline-derived CDR1 and CDR2 are LGHNA and YNFKEQ. The CDR3 consists of 18 residues. Trimming took off 3 bases at V and 2 bases at J, with 20 bases between the two ends. The CDR3 reads CASSQDPGLGRTYNEQFF. CDR3 DNA sequence: TGTGCCAGCAGCCAGGATCCAGGGTTGGGGCGCACCTACAATGAGCAGTTCTTC.